This T cell receptor (beta chain) was recovered during a study of T-cell reconstitution after alpha-beta-depleted transplantation in children. Unique molecular identifiers were used to barcode this TCRbeta library. TCRdb analysed the PCR reads with MiXCR anew, one entry per CDR3 protein. There are over 7,500 distinct CDR3 sequences in the sample; about 13% occur only once, and around 49% lies in the top ten. Study outcomes and limitations: T-cell counts and diversity at one year following transplant were attributed mainly to newly produced T cells. In some patients, recipient T cells and intrathymic progenitors surviving conditioning explained high day-60 diversity. Reportedly, roughly two months post-transplant, alpha-beta T cells arose from several hundred expanded graft clones.

By share of the sample, this clonotype is medium-sized. Its antigen is not known. V dropped 3 bases and J dropped 4 bases, with 12 bases sitting between them. This CDR3 has 14 amino acids. CDR1 MDHEN and CDR2 SYDVKM come from the germline V gene. The sequence derives from a patient aged 2 to 10 who had a stem cell transplant for inherited bone marrow failure, so the T cells may come from the graft donor. The rearrangement uses TRBV28 and TRBJ2-5; unclear D gene. The sample consisted of PBMCs, mostly from graft donor cells, taken 60 days after TCRalphabeta/CD19-depleted stem cell transplant. CDR3 nucleotides: TGTGCCAGCAGTTTCTGGGTAGTGGCAGAGACCCAGTACTTC. Translation: CASSFWVVAETQYF.